Below, 15 T cell receptor beta chains from the same sample are listed, as sequenced in a study of identifying expanded T cells in peripheral blood. The repertoire was sequenced with immunoSEQ multiplex PCR; TCRdb's copy has only in-frame clones and lacks some. This table has some 96,000 clones, over 75% appearing once. Sequences were obtained from blood. Receptors were obtained from a person aged 18 to 69 in good health.

This clone was observed once. The chain couples TRBV9 to TRBJ2-7; 7 bases are a match to TRBD1. With V trimmed by 3 bases and J by 2 bases, 5 bases remained unmatched. Looked up from germline, CDR1 is SGDLS and CDR2 is YYNGEE. The CDR3 totals 14 residues. The CDR3 region is CASSAGQVPYEQYF. Here the CDR3 DNA reads TGTGCCAGCAGCGCAGGACAGGTTCCCTACGAGCAGTACTTC.

This clone was detected once. The rearrangement links TRBV14 to TRBJ2-1, with a tentative D call TRBD2 (6 bases). In germline, CDR1 is SGHDN, CDR2 FVKESK. The CDR3 has 15 amino acids. With 3 bases removed from V and 3 bases from J, the gap between germline ends came to 12 bases. The CDR3 region has the DNA TGTGCCAGCAGCCAGGGACTGGGTAACTACAATGAGCAGTTCTTC. Protein: CASSQGLGNYNEQFF.

The chain employs TRBV19 and TRBJ1-2, with D perhaps TRBD1 (6 bases). The germline gives CDR1 LNHDA, CDR2 SQIVND (reference sequence). Trimming left V 7 bases short and J 3 bases short, with 15 bases between. The CDR3 spans 14 residues. CDR3 protein: CASINRVGDYGYTF. Written as DNA, the CDR3 is TGTGCCAGTATTAACAGGGTGGGGGACTATGGCTACACCTTC.

The chain uses TRBV14 and TRBJ1-1, with D hard to call. Germline CDR1 and CDR2: SGHDN and FVKESK. CDR3 size: 15 residues. Trimming stripped 3 bases from V and 4 bases from J, with 15 bases between. The CDR3 region is CASSHRVGRSTEAFF. CDR3 in DNA: TGTGCCAGCAGCCATAGGGTTGGACGAAGCACTGAAGCTTTCTTT.

The rearrangement links TRBV14 to TRBJ2-1, with D perhaps matching TRBD2 (7 bases). Trimming took off 1 base at V and 7 bases at J, with 14 bases between the two ends. There are 15 residues in the CDR3. Looked up from germline, CDR1 is SGHDN and CDR2 is FVKESK. The DNA for the CDR3 is TGTGCCAGCAGCCAAGCCCGGGGAGGGGGGAATGAGCAGTTCTTC. Translation gives CASSQARGGGNEQFF.

The rearrangement uses TRBV18 and TRBJ1-1; D ambiguous. Germline V gene sequence: CDR1 KGHSH, CDR2 LQKENI. CDR3 length equals 15 residues. V was cut by 1 base and J by 0 bases, with 9 bases left in between. This chain's CDR3 is CASSPRERLNTEAFF. The CDR3 DNA follows: TGTGCCAGCTCACCACGAGAGCGTTTGAACACTGAAGCTTTCTTT.

This chain joins TRBV5-8 and TRBJ2-1; TRBD2 matches 7 bases. Germline assignment: CDR1 SGHTS and CDR2 YDEGEE. This CDR3 is 17 amino acids long. Trimming took 0 bases from V and 4 from J; bases not matched to a gene: 10. The CDR3 DNA sequence: TGTGCCAGCAGCTTGGCCCGGGCTAGCGGAATGTACAATGAGCAGTTCTTC. Its translation is CASSLARASGMYNEQFF.

The genes are TRBV19 and TRBJ2-1; a possible D gene is TRBD2 (5 bases). The CDR3 is made up of 12 amino acids. V lost 6 bases and J lost 10, with 13 bases in between. Germline V lookup: CDR1 LNHDA, CDR2 SQIVND (reference sequence). This CDR3 is CASSPLGEEQFF. The DNA of the CDR3 is TGTGCCAGTAGCCCCCTTGGGGAGGAGCAGTTCTTC.

The genes are TRBV19 and TRBJ1-5; D unresolved. V lost 1 base to trimming and J lost 6 bases, with 13 bases between them. The CDR3 loop spans 15 amino acids. Germline V lookup: CDR1 LNHDA, CDR2 SQIVND (reference sequence). DNA for the CDR3: TGTGCCAGTAGTATAGTCGGGGAAGAGAGTCAGCCCCAGCATTTT. Translating gives CASSIVGEESQPQHF.

The chain couples TRBV29-1 to TRBJ2-5; no clear D gene. The CDR3 is 12 amino acids. Trimming left V 5 bases short and J 4 bases short, with 11 bases between. CDR1 and CDR2 from the germline V gene are SQVTM and ANQGSEA. CDR3 protein: CSVLDTRETQYF. The CDR3 nucleotides read TGCAGCGTTCTAGACACGAGAGAGACCCAGTACTTC.

The table lists this clone with a count of one. This rearrangement joins TRBV4-1 to TRBJ2-1; 15 positions match TRBD2. Germline V lookup: CDR1 MGHRA, CDR2 YSYEKL. The CDR3 runs 17 residues. V trimming: 2 bases; J trimming: 13 bases; junction bases outside the gene matches: 12. This CDR3 is CASSQLDLGLAGGEQFF. The CDR3 DNA is TGCGCCAGCAGCCAACTCGACCTAGGACTAGCGGGGGGGGAACAGTTCTTC.

The V gene is TRBV6-1, the J gene TRBJ1-1; D gene uncertain. CDR1 and CDR2 (germline): MNHNS, SASEGT. V was trimmed by 1 base and J by 3 bases, leaving 9 bases between them. The CDR3 length is 14 residues. The CDR3 reads CASSEGQWDTEAFF. The CDR3 DNA sequence: TGTGCCAGCAGTGAAGGCCAATGGGACACTGAAGCTTTCTTT.

This rearrangement joins TRBV7-2 to TRBJ2-5; 7 bases align to TRBD2. The trim removed 5 bases at V and 1 base at J, leaving 1 base unmatched. Germline CDR1 is SGHTA and CDR2 is FQGNSA. The CDR3 consists of 13 residues. CDR3 in DNA: TGTGCCAGCAGCCGGGGGGTCCAAGAGACCCAGTACTTC. It specifies CASSRGVQETQYF.

The rearrangement joins TRBV6-5 to TRBJ1-3; 10 nucleotides match TRBD1. The germline V gene encodes CDR1 MNHEY and CDR2 SVGAGI. The CDR3 extends over 14 amino acids. Unmatched junction bases numbered 5, after V lost 4 bases and J lost 8 bases. The CDR3 here is CASSWTGGIDTIYF. The CDR3 nucleotides read TGTGCCAGCAGTTGGACAGGGGGTATCGACACCATATATTTT.

There are a few counts of this clone. The rearrangement links TRBV18 to TRBJ2-7; a possible D gene is TRBD2 (6 bases). The germline V gene has CDR1 KGHSH and CDR2 LQKENI. The CDR3 extends over 13 amino acids. V was cut by 2 bases and J by 3 bases, with 8 bases left in between. The CDR3: CASSPGGGYEQYF. The CDR3 DNA reads as TGTGCCAGCTCACCAGGGGGAGGCTACGAGCAGTACTTC.